These 24 T cell receptor beta chains were sequenced from one sample in a study of CD8 T cells in Susac syndrome. Random hexamers were used to reverse transcribe an amount of roughly 0.5 to 1 ug RNA. TCRdb re-called the immunoSEQ multiplex PCR reads through MiXCR, storing one row per CDR3 protein. In the table there are 140,000 or so distinct CDR3 sequences, approximately 93% of which are singletons. Input material: CD4+ T cells from PBMCs. The origin of the receptors is a human donor in good health.

The rearrangement uses TRBV18 and TRBJ1-3, with D possibly TRBD1 on 5 matching bases. From germline, CDR1 is KGHSH and CDR2 LQKENI. Trimming stripped 3 bases from V and 0 bases from J, with 12 bases between. The CDR3 is 16 residues long. CDR3 residues: CASSPSTDPSGNTIYF. The CDR3 DNA follows: TGTGCCAGCTCACCCTCGACAGACCCCTCTGGAAACACCATATATTTT. The full variable domain, completed using reference TRBV18 and TRBJ1-3, is NAGVMQNPRHLVRRRGQEARLRCSPMKGHSHVYWYRQLPEEGLKFMVYLQKENIIDESGMPKERFSAEFPKEGPSILRIQQVVRGDSAAYFCASSPSTDPSGNTIYFGEGSWLTVV.

The chain is built from TRBV19 and TRBJ2-2, with no clear D. The germline V gene has CDR1 LNHDA and CDR2 SQIVND (reference sequence). Trimming removed 1 base from V and 0 bases from J, with 3 bases in between. CDR3 length: 14 amino acids. The CDR3: CASSIGSNTGELFF. The CDR3 DNA sequence: TGTGCCAGTAGTATAGGCTCGAACACCGGGGAGCTGTTTTTT.

The chain links TRBV5-4 to TRBJ2-1; D ambiguous. Germline CDR1 reads SGHNT; CDR2 reads YYREEE (reference sequence). This CDR3 has 11 residues. Trimming took 2 bases from V and 8 from J, leaving 5 bases between them. For the CDR3, the DNA is TGTGCCAGCAGCTTATTTGATGAGCAGTTCTTC. This encodes CASSLFDEQFF.

This chain joins TRBV6-6 and TRBJ1-5, with D possibly TRBD1 on 5 matching bases. The V end lost 6 bases, the J end lost 4 bases, and 19 bases lay between the germline ends. CDR1 is MNHNY and CDR2 is SVGAGI in the germline V gene (reference sequence). This CDR3 has 16 residues. The CDR3 region has the DNA TGTGCCAGCAGGGCGGGACGACCGGAAAATAATCAGCCCCAGCATTTT. It translates to CASRAGRPENNQPQHF.

The chain recombines TRBV7-9 with TRBJ2-5, with D unresolved. CDR1 and CDR2 from the germline V gene are SEHNR and FQNEAQ (reference sequence). This CDR3 has 11 residues. Between the trimmed V and J ends, which lost 5 bases and 3 bases, there was a span of 4 bases. The CDR3 nucleotides read TGTGCCAGCAGCCACGAAGAGACCCAGTACTTC. Protein product: CASSHEETQYF.

J is TRBJ1-3 and V is TRBV9; D is unclear. Germline loops: CDR1 SGDLS, CDR2 YYNGEE. Trimming removed 0 bases at V and 2 bases at J, with 15 bases between. This CDR3 spans 17 amino acids. The CDR3 nucleotides read TGTGCCAGCAGCGTAGCATTATACCCTGACGCTGGAAACACCATATATTTT. Protein sequence: CASSVALYPDAGNTIYF.

The chain joins TRBV20-1 to TRBJ2-7; 10 nucleotides align to TRBD1. V trimming: 5 bases; J trimming: 7 bases; junction bases outside the gene matches: 8. Germline CDR1 and CDR2: DFQATT and SNEGSKA (reference sequence). CDR3 length equals 13 residues. CDR3 DNA sequence: TGCAGTGCTTCGACAGGGGGCGCGGGTGAGCAGTACTTC. It encodes CSASTGGAGEQYF.

This chain links TRBV20-1 with TRBJ1-1; possibly TRBD1 for D (5 bases). Deletions cut 8 bases from V and 1 base from J, with 14 bases between. Germline V gene sequence: CDR1 DFQATT, CDR2 SNEGSKA (reference sequence). This CDR3 spans 13 amino acids. The CDR3 sequence: CSTHQGPNTEAFF. CDR3 DNA: TGCAGTACTCACCAGGGTCCGAACACTGAAGCTTTCTTT.

J is TRBJ2-7 and V is TRBV12-5; 8 nucleotides line up with TRBD1. This CDR3 contains 17 residues. CDR1 LGHNT and CDR2 FRNRAP come from the germline V gene. V shed 6 bases and J 3 bases; nucleotides not matched to a gene: 16. CDR3 amino acids: CASGMGLKTGENYEQYF. CDR3 in DNA: TGTGCTAGTGGCATGGGCCTTAAGACAGGGGAAAACTACGAGCAGTACTTC.

The V gene is TRBV7-2, the J gene TRBJ2-2; 7 bases align to TRBD1. The CDR3 has 14 residues. The J segment lost 7 bases and the V segment lost 1 base, leaving 3 bases of the junction unmatched. Germline CDR1 is SGHTA and CDR2 is FQGNSA. The CDR3: CASSLGGGNGELFF. DNA for the CDR3: TGTGCCAGCAGCTTAGGAGGGGGCAACGGGGAGCTGTTTTTT. Full variable domain (missing parts from reference TRBV7-2 and TRBJ2-2): GAGVSQSPSNKVTEKGKDVELRCDPISGHTALYWYRQSLGQGLEFLIYFQGNSAPDKSGLPSDRFSAERTGGSVSTLTIQRTQQEDSAVYLCASSLGGGNGELFFGEGSRLTVL.

The chain is built from TRBV5-1 and TRBJ2-2; D is perhaps TRBD2 (6 bases). V lost 0 bases to trimming and J lost 4 bases, with 13 bases between them. CDR1 and CDR2 from the germline V gene are SGHRS and YFSETQ. There are 16 residues in the CDR3. CDR3 amino acids: CASSLVSGGPTGELFF. CDR3 nucleotide sequence: TGCGCCAGCAGCTTGGTTAGCGGAGGACCCACCGGGGAGCTGTTTTTT.

V is TRBV6-1 and J is TRBJ2-3; D uncertain. The CDR3 length is 12 residues. V was clipped by 4 bases and J by 5 bases, with 7 bases between them. Germline CDR1 and CDR2: MNHNS and SASEGT. CDR3 region: CASSAKQDTQYF. In DNA, the CDR3 is TGTGCCAGCAGTGCCAAGCAAGATACGCAGTATTTT.

This chain connects TRBV27 to TRBJ2-3, with TRBD2 matching 9 bases. V gave up 6 bases and J gave up 4 bases; unmatched junction bases: 8. CDR3 length: 15 residues. Germline CDR1 reads MNHEY; CDR2 reads SMNVEV (reference sequence). In DNA, the CDR3 is TGTGCCAGCAGGTCAGCGGGAGGTCGGGCAGATACGCAGTATTTT. This sequence encodes CASRSAGGRADTQYF.

The chain uses TRBV28 and TRBJ1-5, with D possibly matching TRBD1 (5 bases). The CDR3 is made up of 14 amino acids. V was cut by 2 bases and J by 3 bases, with 8 bases left in between. The V gene's germline CDR1 is MDHEN and CDR2 SYDVKM. Here the CDR3 DNA reads TGTGCCAGCAGTTTAGGGGGGTTCAATCAGCCCCAGCATTTT. The encoded protein is CASSLGGFNQPQHF. Together with reference TRBV28 and TRBJ1-5, the CDR3 gives the full variable domain: DVKVTQSSRYLVKRTGEKVFLECVQDMDHENMFWYRQDPGLGLRLIYFSYDVKMKEKGDIPEGYSVSREKKERFSLILESASTNQTSMYLCASSLGGFNQPQHFGDGTRLSIL.

The J gene is TRBJ1-1, the V gene TRBV6-1; D uncertain. CDR3 length: 12 residues. CDR1 is MNHNS, CDR2 SASEGT, per germline. V lost 5 bases, J lost 7 bases, and 11 bases lay in between. The CDR3 DNA follows: TGTGCCAGCAGTCCAAGGGTGGGTGAAGCTTTCTTT. This sequence encodes CASSPRVGEAFF.

The chain couples TRBV5-4 to TRBJ2-5; a possible D gene is TRBD1 (5 bases). The CDR3 extends over 12 amino acids. The germline V gene has CDR1 SGHNT and CDR2 YYREEE (reference sequence). The V gene lost 1 base and the J gene lost 6 bases, with 7 bases spanning the gap. CDR3 region: CASSLTGKTQYF. CDR3 in DNA: TGTGCCAGCAGCTTGACAGGCAAGACCCAGTACTTC. Using reference TRBV5-4 and TRBJ2-5 for the parts outside the CDR3, the full variable domain is ETGVTQSPTHLIKTRGQQVTLRCSSQSGHNTVSWYQQALGQGPQFIFQYYREEENGRGNFPPRFSGLQFPNYSSELNVNALELDDSALYLCASSLTGKTQYFGPGTRLLVL.

The chain has TRBV12-3 or TRBV12-4 and TRBJ1-1; D call uncertain. Between the trimmed V and J ends, which lost 6 bases and 4 bases, there was a span of 9 bases. There are 12 residues in the CDR3. The CDR3 DNA is TGTGCCAGCAGCCGCCCGGCCACTGAAGCTTTCTTT. It yields the protein CASSRPATEAFF.

This chain uses TRBV25-1 with TRBJ1-1; a possible D gene is TRBD1 (5 bases). From germline, CDR1 is MGHDK and CDR2 SYGVNS. With 6 bases removed from V and 11 bases from J, the gap between germline ends came to 13 bases. The CDR3 extends over 11 amino acids. Here the CDR3 DNA reads TGTGCCAGCAGGGAAGGACATGGGGCTTTCTTT. Translated: CASREGHGAFF.

V gene TRBV18 combines with J gene TRBJ2-1; D unresolved. Deletions cut 2 bases from V and 2 bases from J, with 4 bases between. Per germline, CDR1 KGHSH and CDR2 LQKENI. The CDR3 consists of 13 residues. Here the CDR3 reads CASSPAPYNEQFF. The CDR3 DNA follows: TGTGCCAGCTCACCAGCTCCCTACAATGAGCAGTTCTTC.

The chain employs TRBV18 and TRBJ2-5, with a weak D call TRBD1 (5 bases). There are 16 residues in the CDR3. Trimming shortened V by 3 bases and J by 2 bases, and 16 bases separated the two germline ends. The germline V gene encodes CDR1 KGHSH and CDR2 LQKENI. DNA of the CDR3: TGTGCCAGCTCACCCTACACCGTGAAGGGGCAAGAGACCCAGTACTTC. This sequence encodes CASSPYTVKGQETQYF.

The rearrangement links TRBV6-1 to TRBJ2-3; tentative D call: TRBD2 (5 bases). This CDR3 spans 13 amino acids. Trimming shortened V by 2 bases and J by 5 bases, and 8 bases separated the two germline ends. Germline-derived CDR1 and CDR2 are MNHNS and SASEGT. The chain's CDR3 is CASSEYEGDTQYF. The DNA for the CDR3 is TGTGCCAGCAGTGAATACGAGGGAGATACGCAGTATTTT.

This chain uses TRBV11-2 with TRBJ2-7; possible D gene TRBD2, 5 bases. Trimming removed 0 bases at V and 0 bases at J, with 6 bases between. CDR1 SGHAT and CDR2 FQNNGV come from the germline V gene. This CDR3 spans 14 amino acids. The CDR3 protein is CASSLERDSYEQYF. The CDR3 DNA follows: TGTGCCAGCAGCTTAGAACGGGACTCCTACGAGCAGTACTTC.

In this sample, this clonotype turned up a few times. V usage is TRBV30 and J usage is TRBJ1-5, with D perhaps matching TRBD1 (5 bases). The ends were cut back, 1 base at V and 4 bases at J, with 8 bases in the middle. CDR3 length equals 13 residues. Looked up from germline, CDR1 is GTSNPN and CDR2 is SVGIG (reference sequence). CDR3: CAWSAGTNQPQHF. For the CDR3, the DNA is TGTGCCTGGAGTGCAGGGACTAATCAGCCCCAGCATTTT.

The chain links TRBV3-1 to TRBJ1-1; no definite D call. The CDR3 spans 14 residues. Looked up from germline, CDR1 is LGHDT and CDR2 is YNNKEL (reference sequence). Trimming removed 1 base at V and 9 bases at J, with 15 bases between. Written as DNA, the CDR3 is TGTGCCAGCAGCCAAGGACACCAGATGGGAAAAGCTTTCTTT. Translated, it gives CASSQGHQMGKAFF. The full variable domain, in which reference TRBV3-1 and TRBJ1-1 provide the parts outside the CDR3, is DTAVSQTPKYLVTQMGNDKSIKCEQNLGHDTMYWYKQDSKKFLKIMFSYNNKELIINETVPNRFSPKSPDKAHLNLHINSLELGDSAVYFCASSQGHQMGKAFFGQGTRLTVV.